One and the same sample provided the 25 T cell receptor beta chains below, sequenced in a study of blood T cell repertoires in COVID-19. Assay used: immunoSEQ multiplex PCR; TCRdb lists only in-frame clones, some missing. The sample gives 150,000 to 200,000 clones, 85% to 90% of which show up once; around 6.5% is in the top ten. Sequencing was performed on peripheral blood. These TCRs come from an elderly woman in a cohort sampled during active or convalescent COVID-19.

The chain carries TRBV21-1 and TRBJ2-5; TRBD1 reflects the table's D call only, with no check against the DNA. TRBV21-1 is a pseudogene segment. The CDR3 runs 16 residues. The CDR3 region is CASSLGTGELQETQYF. The CDR3 DNA reads TGTGCCAGCAGCTTAGGGACAGGGGAATTACAAGAGACCCAGTACTTC.

This sequence joins TRBV6-5 and TRBJ2-2; D might be TRBD2 (7 bases). V dropped 4 bases and J dropped 6 bases, with 15 bases sitting between them. The CDR3 runs to 15 residues. Germline CDR1 reads MNHEY; CDR2 reads SVGAGI. In DNA, the CDR3 is TGTGCCAGCAGTTTAGGGGGAGGGCCGGCCGGGGAGCTGTTTTTT. This sequence encodes CASSLGGGPAGELFF.

This clone was seen a single time. As DNA, the CDR3 is TGTGCCAGCAGCTTCCAGGGCCGTTCTGAAGCTTTCTTT. It specifies CASSFQGRSEAFF. V is TRBV7-8 and J is TRBJ1-1, with D perhaps TRBD1 (5 bases). The CDR3 has 13 residues. Per germline, CDR1 SGHVS and CDR2 FQNEAQ. V lost 3 bases to trimming and J lost 6 bases, with 11 bases between them.

V usage is TRBV7-9 and J usage is TRBJ1-2, with a possible D match to TRBD1 (5 bases). Germline V gives CDR1 SEHNR, CDR2 FQNEAQ (reference sequence). The CDR3 extends over 13 amino acids. Trimming pared 3 bases from V and 4 bases from J, leaving 9 bases between. CDR3 nucleotides: TGTGCCAGCAGCTTTCAGGGCCGCTATGGCTACACCTTC. Encoded protein: CASSFQGRYGYTF. Complete variable domain (other parts from reference TRBV7-9 and TRBJ1-2): DTGVSQNPRHKITKRGQNVTFRCDPISEHNRLYWYRQTLGQGPEFLTYFQNEAQLEKSRLLSDRFSAERPKGSFSTLEIQRTEQGDSAMYLCASSFQGRYGYTFGSGTRLTVV.

The CDR3 is CASSLEAAYEQYF. CDR3 nucleotides: TGCGCCAGCAGCTTGGAAGCGGCCTACGAGCAGTACTTC. The chain has TRBV5-1 and TRBJ2-7, with D tentatively TRBD2 (5 bases). Germline CDR1 SGHRS, CDR2 YFSETQ. The V gene lost 0 bases and the J gene lost 2 bases, with 6 bases spanning the gap. This CDR3 contains 13 residues.

This CDR3 is CASSLETLRSGANVLTF. CDR3 nucleotides: TGTGCCAGCAGTCTGGAGACGCTTAGATCTGGGGCCAACGTCCTGACTTTC. The chain has TRBV27 and TRBJ2-6; D call uncertain. V lost 5 bases and J lost 1, with 15 bases in between. The CDR3 totals 17 residues. The germline gives CDR1 MNHEY, CDR2 SMNVEV (reference sequence).

The V and J genes are TRBV12-3 or TRBV12-4 and TRBJ2-3, with TRBD2 identical over 7 bases. V lost 8 bases and J lost 6; bases outside the gene matches: 8. This CDR3 is 13 amino acids long. The CDR3 loop is CASGGESRDTQYF. DNA for the CDR3: TGTGCCAGCGGGGGGGAGAGTCGGGATACGCAGTATTTT.

A single count supports this clone. The rearrangement joins TRBV30 to TRBJ1-4; the match to TRBD1 covers 8 bases. CDR3 length: 15 amino acids. Germline assignment: CDR1 GTSNPN and CDR2 SVGIG (reference sequence). V shed 2 bases, J shed 7 bases, and the junction held 9 bases outside the gene matches. The CDR3 region is CAWSFQGARSEKLFF. The DNA for the CDR3 is TGTGCCTGGAGTTTCCAGGGGGCGAGGAGTGAAAAACTGTTTTTT.

The chain uses TRBV5-5 and TRBJ1-1, with 7 bases fitting TRBD1. V lost 2 bases to trimming and J lost 4 bases; unmatched junction nucleotides: 2. Germline CDR1 is SGHKS and CDR2 is YYEKEE (reference sequence). The CDR3 loop spans 13 amino acids. The CDR3, as DNA: TGTGCCAGCAGCTTCCAGGGGGGCACTGAAGCTTTCTTT. Translated, it gives CASSFQGGTEAFF.

The V call is TRBV3-1 (or the pseudogene TRBV3-2), the J call TRBJ1-6; possibly TRBD1 for D (6 bases). CDR3 size: 16 residues. V was cut by 4 bases and J by 6 bases, with 16 bases left in between. CDR1 and CDR2 (germline): LGHDT, YNNKEL (reference sequence). CDR3 sequence reads: CASSPQGVVGNSPLHF. CDR3 DNA sequence: TGTGCCAGCAGCCCACAGGGAGTGGTCGGTAATTCACCCCTCCACTTT.

The chain employs TRBV11-3 and TRBJ1-3; perhaps TRBD1 as D (6 bases). The ends were cut back, 4 bases at V and 4 bases at J, with 17 bases in the middle. CDR1 is SGHNT and CDR2 is YENEEA in the germline V gene. The CDR3 covers 16 residues. The CDR3 DNA is TGTGCCAGCAGCTCCCCCCCAGGGGCCCCCGGAAACACCATATATTTT. Its protein is CASSSPPGAPGNTIYF.

The rearrangement links TRBV18 to TRBJ2-7; tentatively, D is TRBD1 (6 bases). The CDR3 spans 14 residues. V dropped 3 bases and J dropped 0 bases, with 9 bases sitting between them. Per the germline V gene, CDR1 is KGHSH and CDR2 is LQKENI. In DNA form, the CDR3 reads TGTGCCAGCTCACCGACAGGCAACTCCTACGAGCAGTACTTC. Its protein is CASSPTGNSYEQYF.

The chain employs TRBV10-3 and TRBJ1-2, with D tentatively TRBD1 (5 bases). Germline V gene lookup returns CDR1 ENHRY and CDR2 SYGVKD. Trimming cost V 6 bases and J 3 bases, with 8 bases left between them. This CDR3 comprises 12 residues. The CDR3 sequence: CAISQGDYGYTF. The CDR3 DNA follows: TGTGCCATCAGCCAGGGTGACTATGGCTACACCTTC.

J is TRBJ1-1 and V is TRBV20-1, with D unresolved. The CDR3 is 11 residues long. The germline V and J ends were trimmed by 0 bases and 10 bases, with 9 bases remaining between them. Germline V gene data show CDR1 as DFQATT and CDR2 as SNEGSKA (reference sequence). The CDR3 loop is CSARDQRGAFF. DNA for the CDR3: TGCAGTGCTAGAGATCAGCGTGGAGCTTTCTTT.

The chain carries TRBV28 and TRBJ2-2; 8 positions agree with TRBD1. J was trimmed by 2 bases and V by 5 bases; bases with no gene match: 4. The germline V gene has CDR1 MDHEN and CDR2 SYDVKM. The CDR3 has 15 amino acids. Here the CDR3 reads CASSPGQVNTGELFF. CDR3 coding DNA: TGTGCCAGCAGTCCGGGACAGGTTAACACCGGGGAGCTGTTTTTT.

In its sample, this clone was seen once. The V call is TRBV9, the J call TRBJ2-3; TRBD2 is a possible D gene (6 bases). V lost 0 bases to trimming and J lost 0 bases, with 14 bases between them. The length of the CDR3 is 17 residues. Germline values: CDR1 SGDLS, CDR2 YYNGEE. CDR3 DNA sequence: TGTGCCAGCAGCGTAGAGGCGGGGTGGGCTAGCACAGATACGCAGTATTTT. Residues: CASSVEAGWASTDTQYF.

This clone was found a few times. The rearrangement uses TRBV3-1 (or the pseudogene TRBV3-2) and TRBJ1-1; D possibly corresponds to TRBD1 (5 bases). Trimming pared 4 bases from V and 1 base from J, leaving 16 bases between. The CDR3 runs 16 residues. The germline CDR1 and CDR2 sequences are LGHDT and YNNKEL (reference sequence). The CDR3 bases are TGTGCCAGCAGCCGGAACTGGGGGACTTCGAACACTGAAGCTTTCTTT. It yields the protein CASSRNWGTSNTEAFF.

The V and J genes are TRBV6-5 and TRBJ1-1; 7 bases are a match to TRBD1. The V and J ends lost 5 bases and 4 bases, in that order; junction bases with no gene match: 4. The CDR3 contains 13 residues. Germline values: CDR1 MNHEY, CDR2 SVGAGI. The CDR3 protein is CASSRGGVTEAFF. The CDR3, as DNA: TGTGCCAGCAGTCGAGGGGGCGTCACTGAAGCTTTCTTT.

This clone was observed at least ten times. CDR3 protein: CASSDWRADTQYF. The CDR3 DNA is TGCGCCAGCAGTGATTGGAGGGCAGATACGCAGTATTTT. The chain employs TRBV10-2 and TRBJ2-3, with a weak D call TRBD2 (6 bases). The CDR3 is 13 amino acids. CDR1 and CDR2 from the germline V gene are WSHSY and SAAADI. The V end was cut by 3 bases, the J end by 4 bases, with 8 bases between.

The V gene is TRBV27, the J gene TRBJ1-5; D is possibly TRBD1 (5 bases). CDR3 length equals 13 residues. The germline CDR1 and CDR2 sequences are MNHEY and SMNVEV (reference sequence). V was cut by 3 bases and J by 6 bases, with 9 bases left in between. In nucleotides, the CDR3 is TGTGCCAGCAGTTTGCAGGGAGGTCAGCCCCAGCATTTT. Protein sequence: CASSLQGGQPQHF.

The gene calls are TRBV27 and TRBJ1-5; the D gene is possibly TRBD1 (6 bases). Trimming shortened V by 3 bases and J by 5 bases, and 11 bases separated the two germline ends. Germline V gives CDR1 MNHEY, CDR2 SMNVEV (reference sequence). The CDR3 totals 14 residues. DNA for the CDR3: TGTGCCAGCAGTTTTCGGGGGGCCGATCAGCCCCAGCATTTT. Amino acid sequence: CASSFRGADQPQHF.

This clone has a single count. This rearrangement joins TRBV9 to TRBJ2-3; TRBD2 is a possible D gene (6 bases). Germline CDR1 is SGDLS and CDR2 is YYNGEE. Trimming shortened V by 0 bases and J by 2 bases, and 10 bases separated the two germline ends. The CDR3 loop spans 15 amino acids. CDR3: CASSVVGRDTDTQYF. In DNA form, the CDR3 reads TGTGCCAGCAGCGTAGTGGGGCGGGACACAGATACGCAGTATTTT.

This sequence joins TRBV19 and TRBJ1-2, with 9 nucleotides matching TRBD1. Germline V CDR1 and CDR2: LNHDA, SQIVND (reference sequence). CDR3 size: 15 residues. V lost 6 bases and J lost 4; bases outside the gene matches: 9. CDR3 loop: CASSPQGATVYGYTF. CDR3 nucleotides: TGTGCCAGTAGCCCACAGGGGGCGACGGTCTATGGCTACACCTTC. The whole variable domain, filled in from reference TRBV19 and TRBJ1-2, reads DGGITQSPKYLFRKEGQNVTLSCEQNLNHDAMYWYRQDPGQGLRLIYYSQIVNDFQKGDIAEGYSVSREKKESFPLTVTSAQKNPTAFYLCASSPQGATVYGYTFGSGTRLTVV.

The rearrangement joins TRBV6-2 or TRBV6-3 to TRBJ1-1, with D perhaps TRBD1 (5 bases). Germline CDR1 reads MNHEY; CDR2 reads SVGEGT. The V gene lost 6 bases and the J gene lost 5 bases, with 16 bases spanning the gap. The length of the CDR3 is 14 residues. The chain's CDR3 is CASSFGHGRTEAFF. The CDR3 DNA reads TGTGCCAGCAGCTTCGGACACGGTCGGACTGAAGCTTTCTTT.

CDR3 sequence (DNA): TGTGCCAGCTCACCTCAACGCGGGGTAGAGGGCTACACCTTC. As protein: CASSPQRGVEGYTF. V gene TRBV18 combines with J gene TRBJ1-2; unclear D gene. V was shortened by 3 bases and J by 8 bases, with 16 bases between the two germline ends. The CDR3 extends over 14 amino acids. Germline assignment: CDR1 KGHSH and CDR2 LQKENI.